A few counts support the clone carrying this T cell receptor (beta chain). This entry belongs to a study of patients and donors after allogeneic stem cell transplantation. This CDR3 spans 13 amino acids. Trimming removed 3 bases from V and 6 bases from J, with 12 bases in between. Germline CDR1 is LGHDT and CDR2 is YNNKEL (reference sequence). Each CDR3 protein gets one entry after TCRdb re-called the RT-PCR reads with MiXCR. The sample has approximately 430,000 distinct CDR3 sequences, 16% seen once. The sequence derives from a human donor who was either an allogeneic HSCT recipient or a stem cell or donor lymphocyte infusion donor (not recorded which). It is not recorded whose cells these are; they may come from a transplant donor. The chain couples TRBV3-1 to TRBJ2-7; a weak D match, TRBD2 (6 bases). Sequenced: blood, either unsorted or a sorted T cell fraction (not recorded which). In nucleotides, the CDR3 is TGTGCCAGCAGCCATCGGGGGTTGGGCGAGCAGTACTTC. Translation: CASSHRGLGEQYF.